This T cell receptor (beta chain) was retrieved from a study of cytomegalovirus exposure and HLA in healthy donors. Primers included in the PCR were 60 Vbeta and 13 Jbeta primers. Profiled with immunoSEQ multiplex PCR; TCRdb holds only in-frame clones, not every one. The sample includes around 97,000 clones, roughly 9.4% of them seen just once. The CDR3 consists of 15 residues. Germline CDR1 SGHNT, CDR2 YYREEE (reference sequence). J lost 7 bases, V lost 0 bases, and 7 bases had no gene match. Study findings and constraints: TCR beta chains numbering about 160 were designated cytomegalovirus-associated. A later examination showed that TCR association rates differed by HLA locus, with DRB1 most and HLA-C fewest. Reportedly, diagnosis of cytomegalovirus status by the classifier showed high specificity and sensitivity. Several V segments, TRBV6-2 and TRBV6-3 among them, could not be told apart and were dropped.

This clone was detected a few times. Its antigen is still unknown. This sequence joins TRBV5-4 and TRBJ2-1; the match to TRBD1 covers 7 bases. The sequencing sample was made of PBMCs. This TCR derives from a middle-aged man in good health and CMV-seropositive. CDR3: CASSLADRVVNEQFF. The CDR3 DNA sequence: TGTGCCAGCAGCTTGGCCGACAGGGTAGTGAATGAGCAGTTCTTC.